Following are 30 T cell receptor beta chains from one sample sequenced in a study of Ad26.COV2.S vaccination and SARS-CoV-2 variants (dated by TCRdb to the early 2020s). The library relied on the immunoSEQ multiplex PCR assay. Drawn from immuneACCESS, this table holds only the in-frame rearrangements with V and J called that TCRdb kept. Clones are partly lost; checked studies trace under half to an unresolved V gene and leave the rest unexplained. This sample has 330,000 or so clones in its table, and roughly 90% of those were observed once. 4.5% to 7% of the sample belongs to the ten largest clones. The treatment or condition label, read with the paper, signifies: some 20 received Ad26.COV2.S at low or high dose, single or two shots; 5 received placebo; per-sample allocation not given. For vaccine and placebo recipients, repertoires were sequenced using samples collected on day 63 after the first injection.

Sequencing was performed on peripheral blood, taken in a trial of Ad26.COV2.S vaccine versus placebo. Source of these receptors: a person aged 18-65 years who received the Ad26.COV2.S COVID-19 vaccine or a placebo.

Comment on this clone: Other DNA variants within this sample encode the same CDR3. The chain is built from TRBV27 and TRBJ1-2; TRBD1 is a possible D gene (5 bases). V was clipped by 3 bases and J by 5 bases, with 10 bases between them. Germline CDR1 is MNHEY and CDR2 is SMNVEV (reference sequence). There are 13 residues in the CDR3. The CDR3 coding sequence is TGTGCCAGCAGTTTCGGGGGAAATTATGGCTACACCTTC. Amino acids: CASSFGGNYGYTF.

The genes are TRBV7-2 and TRBJ2-2, with D possibly TRBD2 on 7 matching bases. This CDR3 has 14 residues. The V gene lost 11 bases and the J gene lost 5 bases, with 18 bases spanning the gap. CDR1 and CDR2 (germline): SGHTA, FQGNSA. The CDR3 DNA reads as TGTGCCGGGGGGGGCCAGGGGAGAACCGGGGAGCTGTTTTTT. Residues: CAGGGQGRTGELFF.

CDR3 sequence (DNA): TGTGCCAGCAGCGTAGTGGACAAAGATTCACCCCTCCACTTT. Translation gives CASSVVDKDSPLHF. The chain couples TRBV9 to TRBJ1-6; maybe TRBD1 (5 bases). CDR1 is SGDLS and CDR2 is YYNGEE in the germline V gene. Trimming pared 0 bases from V and 8 bases from J, leaving 9 bases between. The CDR3 has 14 amino acids.

The rearrangement links TRBV3-1 (or the pseudogene TRBV3-2) to TRBJ1-1, with D unresolved. The CDR3 length is 15 residues. Germline V lookup: CDR1 LGHDT, CDR2 YNNKEL (reference sequence). V lost 2 bases and J lost 0, with 10 bases in between. The CDR3 here is CASSQTNLMNTEAFF. CDR3 DNA: TGTGCCAGCAGCCAAACAAATCTTATGAACACTGAAGCTTTCTTT.

V gene TRBV5-1 combines with J gene TRBJ1-2; D gene unclear. The V end was cut by 0 bases, the J end by 5 bases, with 5 bases between. This CDR3 has 12 residues. Germline-derived CDR1 and CDR2 are SGHRS and YFSETQ. The CDR3: CASSLDKYGYTF. The CDR3 nucleotides are TGCGCCAGCAGCTTGGACAAGTATGGCTACACCTTC.

V and J are TRBV2 and TRBJ1-5, with D tentatively TRBD1 (6 bases). The CDR3 has 15 amino acids. The V gene lost 4 bases and the J gene lost 3 bases, with 13 bases spanning the gap. Germline CDR1 and CDR2: SNHLY and FYNNEI. CDR3 residues: CASSGDTANNQPQHF. For the CDR3, the DNA is TGTGCCAGCAGTGGGGACACCGCAAACAATCAGCCCCAGCATTTT.

The CDR3 region has the DNA TGTGCCAGCTCAGTAGGTGGGAACACTGAAGCTTTCTTT. It translates to CASSVGGNTEAFF. This sequence joins TRBV18 and TRBJ1-1; D is undetermined. V dropped 5 bases and J dropped 1 base, with 8 bases sitting between them. CDR3 size: 13 residues. Germline V gene lookup returns CDR1 KGHSH and CDR2 LQKENI.

The rearrangement uses TRBV19 and TRBJ2-5, with D uncertain. The germline gives CDR1 LNHDA, CDR2 SQIVND (reference sequence). Trimming left V 5 bases short and J 4 bases short, with 14 bases between. The CDR3 sequence is 14 residues long. In DNA, the CDR3 is TGTGCCAGTAGTGCTGTCAGTCCGAGAGAGACCCAGTACTTC. The encoded protein is CASSAVSPRETQYF.

This clone was recorded a few times. The chain employs TRBV6-4 and TRBJ2-3; D might be TRBD2 (5 bases). The CDR3 loop spans 14 amino acids. Trimming took 4 bases from V and 0 from J, leaving 8 bases between them. Looked up from germline, CDR1 is MRHNA and CDR2 is SNTAGT. CDR3 coding DNA: TGTGCCAGCAGTGCAGCGGCTAGCACAGATACGCAGTATTTT. Its translation is CASSAAASTDTQYF.

This sequence joins TRBV10-1 and TRBJ2-7; D not certain. Germline-derived CDR1 and CDR2 are WNHNN and SYGVQD (reference sequence). V was pared by 0 bases and J by 4 bases, with 13 bases between. CDR3 length equals 15 residues. The CDR3 bases are TGCGCCAGCAGTGAGTCCTCCCTAATCCCTTACGAGCAGTACTTC. Translating it yields CASSESSLIPYEQYF.

The chain couples TRBV19 to TRBJ2-1; TRBD2 might be the D (6 bases). Germline assignment: CDR1 LNHDA and CDR2 SQIVND (reference sequence). The CDR3 is made up of 17 amino acids. Between the trimmed V and J ends, which lost 3 bases and 4 bases, there was a span of 19 bases. The CDR3 coding sequence is TGTGCCAGTAGTATGAGTGGTGGGACTCGCGGGTACAATGAGCAGTTCTTC. Its protein is CASSMSGGTRGYNEQFF.

The chain carries TRBV3-1 (or the pseudogene TRBV3-2) and TRBJ1-1, with TRBD1 as a possible D gene (5 bases). In germline, CDR1 is LGHDT, CDR2 YNNKEL (reference sequence). The CDR3 is made up of 12 amino acids. Deletions cut 3 bases from V and 11 bases from J, with 13 bases between. CDR3 sequence (DNA): TGTGCCAGCAGCCAGGGGGGGGTTGGTGCTTTCTTT. Translation gives CASSQGGVGAFF.

The chain couples TRBV15 to TRBJ1-1, with 8 bases lining up with TRBD1. With 8 bases clipped from V and 3 bases from J, the junction kept 5 bases outside the gene matches. This CDR3 has 13 residues. Germline CDR1 reads LNHNV; CDR2 reads YYDKDF (reference sequence). The CDR3 sequence is CATDRGKDTEAFF. For the CDR3, the DNA is TGTGCCACCGACAGGGGAAAGGACACTGAAGCTTTCTTT.

The chain is built from TRBV5-6 and TRBJ2-1; no clear D gene. Looked up from germline, CDR1 is SGHDT and CDR2 is YYEEEE. CDR3 length: 12 residues. V was shortened by 6 bases and J by 6 bases, with 10 bases between the two germline ends. The CDR3 DNA sequence: TGTGCCAGCACCTTCCTTGGCAATGAGCAGTTCTTC. It yields the protein CASTFLGNEQFF.

The V call is TRBV3-1 (or the pseudogene TRBV3-2), the J call TRBJ2-3, with a tentative D call TRBD1 (7 bases). Trimming removed 0 bases from V and 8 bases from J, with 15 bases in between. The CDR3 consists of 15 residues. The germline CDR1 and CDR2 sequences are LGHDT and YNNKEL (reference sequence). CDR3 nucleotides: TGTGCCAGCAGCCAAGAAACTGGGCAGGGGGGTACGCAGTATTTT. It translates to CASSQETGQGGTQYF.

Here the CDR3 reads CAWSVVGEQFF. The CDR3 DNA reads as TGTGCCTGGAGTGTAGTGGGGGAGCAGTTCTTC. This sequence joins TRBV30 and TRBJ2-1; D gene ambiguous. The V gene lost 0 bases and the J gene lost 10 bases, with 7 bases spanning the gap. The CDR3 loop spans 11 amino acids. Germline loops: CDR1 GTSNPN, CDR2 SVGIG (reference sequence).

The rearrangement joins TRBV2 to TRBJ1-4, with D perhaps matching TRBD1 (5 bases). V lost 4 bases and J lost 4, with 13 bases in between. Germline CDR1 and CDR2: SNHLY and FYNNEI. CDR3 length equals 15 residues. In DNA form, the CDR3 reads TGTGCCAGCAGTGTTAATAGGGACGTTAATGAAAAACTGTTTTTT. As protein: CASSVNRDVNEKLFF.

V is TRBV28 and J is TRBJ2-1; 8 bases agree with TRBD2. V was clipped by 8 bases and J by 0 bases; unmatched bases: 6. The germline V gene has CDR1 MDHEN and CDR2 SYDVKM. The CDR3 is 15 amino acids. The CDR3 here is CASFGGVSSYNEQFF. The CDR3 DNA is TGTGCCAGCTTCGGGGGGGTGAGCTCCTACAATGAGCAGTTCTTC.

This clone was observed a single time. This chain uses TRBV2 with TRBJ2-1, with TRBD2 matching over 7 bases. Germline V gene data show CDR1 as SNHLY and CDR2 as FYNNEI. This CDR3 has 16 amino acids. Germline trimming cut 0 bases from V and 6 bases from J; bases unmatched to any gene: 8. The CDR3 sequence is CASSEAWGLKGNEQFF. The CDR3 region has the DNA TGTGCCAGCAGTGAAGCGTGGGGACTAAAAGGCAATGAGCAGTTCTTC.

This chain uses TRBV11-3 with TRBJ1-4; D ambiguous. The CDR3 loop spans 15 amino acids. The ends were cut back, 5 bases at V and 1 base at J, with 11 bases in the middle. Germline V lookup: CDR1 SGHNT, CDR2 YENEEA. The CDR3 spells CASSSPLETNEKLFF. CDR3 bases: TGTGCCAGCAGCAGTCCCCTCGAAACTAATGAAAAACTGTTTTTT.

The genes are TRBV6-5 and TRBJ1-2; tentative D call: TRBD1 (6 bases). The CDR3 covers 13 residues. Trimming shortened V by 5 bases and J by 4 bases, and 11 bases separated the two germline ends. Germline V lookup: CDR1 MNHEY, CDR2 SVGAGI. This chain's CDR3 is CASSIQGTYGYTF. The CDR3 region has the DNA TGTGCCAGCAGTATACAGGGAACCTATGGCTACACCTTC.

The gene calls are TRBV27 and TRBJ2-7, with D hard to call. Trimming stripped 5 bases from V and 4 bases from J, with 12 bases between. The length of the CDR3 is 13 residues. Germline values: CDR1 MNHEY, CDR2 SMNVEV (reference sequence). CDR3 loop: CASSPQPSYEQYV. The CDR3 DNA is TGTGCCAGCAGTCCACAGCCCTCGTACGAGCAGTACGTC.

To note about this clone: Different DNA sequences within this sample yield the same CDR3. The chain joins TRBV27 to TRBJ2-1; no clear D. Germline CDR1 reads MNHEY; CDR2 reads SMNVEV (reference sequence). The CDR3 covers 13 residues. V was clipped by 3 bases and J by 1 base, with 4 bases between them. The CDR3 DNA reads TGTGCCAGCAGTTTCTCGTCCTACAATGAGCAGTTCTTC. It specifies CASSFSSYNEQFF.

The genes are TRBV7-9 and TRBJ2-2, with TRBD1 as a possible D gene (5 bases). The CDR3 extends over 14 amino acids. V lost 3 bases and J 7 bases, leaving 12 bases between the germline ends. CDR1 is SEHNR and CDR2 is FQNEAQ in the germline V gene (reference sequence). CDR3 loop: CASSFGHQVGELFF. DNA of the CDR3: TGTGCCAGCAGCTTTGGACACCAAGTCGGGGAGCTGTTTTTT.

The chain links TRBV7-9 to TRBJ2-2; the D call may be TRBD1 or TRBD2 (5 bases each). Trimming cost V 2 bases and J 0 bases, with 10 bases left between them. The CDR3 is 16 amino acids. CDR1 SEHNR and CDR2 FQNEAQ come from the germline V gene (reference sequence). In nucleotides, the CDR3 is TGTGCCAGCAGCTTAATGGGGACCGCGAACACCGGGGAGCTGTTTTTT. Encoded protein: CASSLMGTANTGELFF.

The V call is TRBV6-5, the J call TRBJ1-5; tentatively, D is TRBD1 (6 bases). Germline V gives CDR1 MNHEY, CDR2 SVGAGI. The V end lost 0 bases, the J end lost 1 base, and 10 bases lay between the germline ends. The CDR3 runs 16 residues. As DNA, the CDR3 is TGTGCCAGCAGTTACTCGGGGAGGGGGAGCAATCAGCCCCAGCATTTT. Its translation: CASSYSGRGSNQPQHF.

The rearrangement links TRBV28 to TRBJ1-4, with D tentatively TRBD1 (5 bases). Germline CDR1 is MDHEN and CDR2 is SYDVKM. V was cut by 9 bases and J by 2 bases, with 16 bases left in between. The CDR3 is made up of 15 amino acids. CDR3 sequence reads: CARFPGAETNEKLFF. The CDR3, as DNA: TGTGCCAGATTCCCTGGGGCAGAGACTAATGAAAAACTGTTTTTT.

In its sample, this clone was seen once. The chain is built from TRBV29-1 and TRBJ1-2; 9 bases agree with TRBD1. V was clipped by 6 bases and J by 4 bases; unmatched bases: 6. Germline lookup yields CDR1 SQVTM and CDR2 ANQGSEA. The CDR3 length is 13 residues. The CDR3 spells CSVDGQGIYGYTF. CDR3 DNA sequence: TGCAGCGTGGACGGACAGGGGATCTATGGCTACACCTTC.

This clone turned up a few times. The chain couples TRBV19 to TRBJ2-6; D assignment may be TRBD1 or TRBD2 (5 bases each). V was cut by 6 bases and J by 1 base, with 10 bases left in between. From germline, CDR1 is LNHDA and CDR2 SQIVND (reference sequence). This CDR3 region has 15 residues. This chain's CDR3 is CASRVGGSGANVLTF. CDR3 DNA sequence: TGTGCCAGTAGGGTTGGGGGTTCTGGGGCCAACGTCCTGACTTTC.

The sample holds a few counts of this clone. The same CDR3 is also encoded by other DNA sequences in this sample. The V and J genes are TRBV5-6 and TRBJ1-5, with 9 bases fitting TRBD1. This CDR3 spans 16 amino acids. V lost 3 bases to trimming and J lost 3 bases; unmatched junction nucleotides: 7. Looked up from germline, CDR1 is SGHDT and CDR2 is YYEEEE. The CDR3 protein is CASSWGGQGLNQPQHF. The CDR3 region has the DNA TGTGCCAGCAGCTGGGGGGGACAGGGTCTCAATCAGCCCCAGCATTTT.